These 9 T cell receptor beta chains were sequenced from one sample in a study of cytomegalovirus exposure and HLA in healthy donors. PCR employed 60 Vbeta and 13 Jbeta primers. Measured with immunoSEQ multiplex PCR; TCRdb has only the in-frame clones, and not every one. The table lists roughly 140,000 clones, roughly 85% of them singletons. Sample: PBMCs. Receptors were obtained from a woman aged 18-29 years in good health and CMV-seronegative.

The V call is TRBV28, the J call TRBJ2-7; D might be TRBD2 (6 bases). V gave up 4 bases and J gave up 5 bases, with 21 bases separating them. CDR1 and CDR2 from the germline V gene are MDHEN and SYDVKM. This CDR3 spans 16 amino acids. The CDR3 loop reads CASSSTGGNVRNEQYF. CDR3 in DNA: TGTGCCAGCAGTTCCACTGGGGGGAACGTTAGGAACGAGCAGTACTTC.

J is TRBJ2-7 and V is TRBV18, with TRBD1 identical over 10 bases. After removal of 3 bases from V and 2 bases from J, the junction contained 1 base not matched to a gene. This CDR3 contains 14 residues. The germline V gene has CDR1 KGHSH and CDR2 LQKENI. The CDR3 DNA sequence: TGTGCCAGCTCACCCGGGACAGGGGCCTACGAGCAGTACTTC. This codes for CASSPGTGAYEQYF.

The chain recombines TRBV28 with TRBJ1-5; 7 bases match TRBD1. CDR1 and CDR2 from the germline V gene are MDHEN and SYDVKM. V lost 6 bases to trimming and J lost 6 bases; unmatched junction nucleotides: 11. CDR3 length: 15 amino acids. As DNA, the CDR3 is TGTGCCAGCAGACTAACAGGGGATCCGGGTCAGCCCCAGCATTTT. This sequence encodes CASRLTGDPGQPQHF.

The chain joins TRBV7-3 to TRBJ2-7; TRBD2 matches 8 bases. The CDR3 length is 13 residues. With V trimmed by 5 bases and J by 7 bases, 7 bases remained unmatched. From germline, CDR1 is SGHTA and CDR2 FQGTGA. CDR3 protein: CASSPGGAGEQYF. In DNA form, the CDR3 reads TGTGCCAGCAGCCCCGGGGGGGCAGGGGAGCAGTACTTC. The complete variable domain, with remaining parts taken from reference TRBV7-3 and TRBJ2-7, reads GAGVSQTPSNKVTEKGKYVELRCDPISGHTALYWYRQSLGQGPEFLIYFQGTGAADDSGLPNDRFFAVRPEGSVSTLKIQRTERGDSAVYLCASSPGGAGEQYFGPGTRLTVT.

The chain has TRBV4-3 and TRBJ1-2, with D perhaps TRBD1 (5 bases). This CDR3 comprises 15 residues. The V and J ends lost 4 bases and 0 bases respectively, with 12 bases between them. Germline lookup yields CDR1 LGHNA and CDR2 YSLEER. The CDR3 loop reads CASSLRQYTNYGYTF. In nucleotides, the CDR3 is TGCGCCAGCAGCCTTCGACAGTATACTAACTATGGCTACACCTTC.

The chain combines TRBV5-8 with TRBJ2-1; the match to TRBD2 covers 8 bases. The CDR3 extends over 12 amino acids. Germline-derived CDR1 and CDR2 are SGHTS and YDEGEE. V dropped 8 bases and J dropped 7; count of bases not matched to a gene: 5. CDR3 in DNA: TGTGCCAGTGCCGGGGGGGGGAATGAGCAGTTCTTC. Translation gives CASAGGGNEQFF.

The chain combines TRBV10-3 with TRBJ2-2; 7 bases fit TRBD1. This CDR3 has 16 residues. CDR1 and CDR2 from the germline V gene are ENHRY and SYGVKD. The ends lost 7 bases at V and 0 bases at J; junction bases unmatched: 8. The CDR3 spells CAINTGDVANTGELFF. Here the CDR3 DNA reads TGTGCCATCAATACAGGGGACGTCGCGAACACCGGGGAGCTGTTTTTT.

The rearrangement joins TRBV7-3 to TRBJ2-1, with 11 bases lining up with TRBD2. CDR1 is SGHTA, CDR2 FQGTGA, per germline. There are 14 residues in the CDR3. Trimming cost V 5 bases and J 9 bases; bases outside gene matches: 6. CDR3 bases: TGTGCCAGCAGCCCAGTAGCGGGAGGGGTTGAGCAGTTCTTC. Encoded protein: CASSPVAGGVEQFF. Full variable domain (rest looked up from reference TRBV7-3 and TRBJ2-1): GAGVSQTPSNKVTEKGKYVELRCDPISGHTALYWYRQSLGQGPEFLIYFQGTGAADDSGLPNDRFFAVRPEGSVSTLKIQRTERGDSAVYLCASSPVAGGVEQFFGPGTRLTVL.

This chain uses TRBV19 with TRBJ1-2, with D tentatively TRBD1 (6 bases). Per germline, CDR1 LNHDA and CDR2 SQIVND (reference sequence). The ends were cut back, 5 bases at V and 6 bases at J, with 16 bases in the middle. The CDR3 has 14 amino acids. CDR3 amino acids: CASSSLTGTHGYTF. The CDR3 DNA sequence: TGTGCCAGTAGTTCCCTGACAGGTACGCATGGCTACACCTTC. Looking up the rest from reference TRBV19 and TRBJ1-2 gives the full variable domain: DGGITQSPKYLFRKEGQNVTLSCEQNLNHDAMYWYRQDPGQGLRLIYYSQIVNDFQKGDIAEGYSVSREKKESFPLTVTSAQKNPTAFYLCASSSLTGTHGYTFGSGTRLTVV.